This T cell receptor beta chain was identified in a study of cytomegalovirus exposure and HLA in healthy donors. There are 16 residues in the CDR3. CDR1 MGHRA and CDR2 YSYEKL come from the germline V gene. V shed 3 bases and J 1 base; nucleotides not matched to a gene: 7. The PCR made use of 60 Vbeta and 13 Jbeta primers. Clones were read by immunoSEQ multiplex PCR, and TCRdb kept only the in-frame ones, dropping some. The sample has tens of thousands of clones, 78% seen once. Healthy people donating bone marrow made up the donors. The gene calls are TRBV4-1 and TRBJ1-1; 8 bases match TRBD1. This clonotype originated in a man in his forties in good health and CMV-seronegative. Sample: PBMCs. The CDR3 nucleotides read TGCGCCAGCAGCCAGGAAAGACAGGGGAGGAACACTGAAGCTTTCTTT. It is translated as CASSQERQGRNTEAFF.